Presented here are 24 T cell receptor beta chains from one specimen sequenced in a study of OX40 agonist ivuxolimab in advanced cancers. The method was immunoSEQ multiplex PCR; TCRdb's version includes in-frame clones alone and lacks a portion of them. The sample includes about 120,000 clones, roughly nine tenths seen only once; the top ten take 0.55%. Sequenced here: CD4+ or CD8+ T cells sorted from blood, sampled in a trial of the OX40 agonist ivuxolimab. The receptors derive from an adult with an advanced solid tumor such as melanoma, head and neck, liver or kidney cancer.

For this clone: Other DNA sequences in this sample translate to the same CDR3. The chain combines TRBV4-3 with TRBJ1-5, with TRBD1 as a possible D gene (5 bases). With 1 base removed from V and 7 bases from J, the gap between germline ends came to 11 bases. Germline assignment: CDR1 LGHNA and CDR2 YSLEER. The CDR3 runs to 14 residues. CDR3 loop: CASSQGQGGQPQHF. For the CDR3, the DNA is TGCGCCAGCAGCCAAGGGCAGGGCGGGCAGCCCCAGCATTTT.

The chain is built from TRBV7-2 and TRBJ2-5, with a weak D call TRBD1 (6 bases). The germline V gene encodes CDR1 SGHTA and CDR2 FQGNSA. Trimming took 4 bases from V and 5 from J, leaving 17 bases between them. This CDR3 contains 15 residues. Here the CDR3 DNA reads TGTGCCAGCAGCTCAGGGGTCTCCTGGGCCGAGACCCAGTACTTC. This translates into CASSSGVSWAETQYF.

CDR3 sequence: CASSQGIGSSYEQYF. As DNA, the CDR3 is TGCGCCAGCAGCCAAGGTATAGGGAGCTCCTACGAGCAGTACTTC. The chain carries TRBV4-3 and TRBJ2-7; tentatively, D is TRBD2 (5 bases). V lost 1 base and J lost 0, with 10 bases in between. The germline V gene has CDR1 LGHNA and CDR2 YSLEER. The CDR3 loop spans 15 amino acids.

The chain links TRBV7-9 to TRBJ2-2; the D is unclear. The V end lost 1 base, the J end lost 2 bases, and 8 bases lay between the germline ends. The CDR3 contains 15 residues. Germline CDR1 reads SEHNR; CDR2 reads FQNEAQ (reference sequence). The CDR3 is CASSLEGPNTGELFF. The CDR3, as DNA: TGTGCCAGCAGCTTAGAAGGGCCTAACACCGGGGAGCTGTTTTTT.

A single count supports this clone. The rearrangement uses TRBV30 and TRBJ1-4; a weak D match, TRBD1 (5 bases). Germline CDR1 GTSNPN, CDR2 SVGIG (reference sequence). The CDR3 contains 16 residues. V lost 3 bases, J lost 6 bases, and 20 bases lay in between. The CDR3 DNA sequence: TGTGCCTGGAGGAGGGGCAGGAGTGGCCCGGATGAAAAACTGTTTTTT. Amino acid sequence: CAWRRGRSGPDEKLFF.

This chain links TRBV6-1 with TRBJ2-7; D not resolved. Germline assignment: CDR1 MNHNS and CDR2 SASEGT. V lost 2 bases and J lost 0, with 8 bases in between. The CDR3 has 14 amino acids. CDR3 coding DNA: TGTGCCAGCAGTGAACTTTGGAGCTCCTACGAGCAGTACTTC. As protein: CASSELWSSYEQYF.

J is TRBJ1-5 and V is TRBV6-5; D is uncertain. CDR3 length equals 15 residues. Trimming pared 4 bases from V and 4 bases from J, leaving 14 bases between. Germline lookup yields CDR1 MNHEY and CDR2 SVGAGI. The CDR3 DNA reads as TGTGCCAGCAGTTTCTCGGGAGGTGGTAATCAGCCCCAGCATTTT. As protein: CASSFSGGGNQPQHF.

The chain employs TRBV14 and TRBJ2-7, with unresolved D. The V gene lost 2 bases and the J gene lost 3 bases, with 14 bases spanning the gap. The CDR3 covers 15 residues. CDR1 SGHDN and CDR2 FVKESK come from the germline V gene. CDR3 in amino acids: CASSQTLNPSYEQYF. DNA of the CDR3: TGTGCCAGCAGCCAAACGCTGAACCCTAGCTACGAGCAGTACTTC. Combining the CDR3 with reference TRBV14 and TRBJ2-7 gives the whole variable domain EAGVTQFPSHSVIEKGQTVTLRCDPISGHDNLYWYRRVMGKEIKFLLHFVKESKQDESGMPNNRFLAERTGGTYSTLKVQPAELEDSGVYFCASSQTLNPSYEQYFGPGTRLTVT.

The V gene is TRBV28, the J gene TRBJ2-7; D is perhaps TRBD1 (6 bases). V shed 8 bases and J shed 1 base, with 9 bases lying between them. The CDR3 is 12 residues long. The germline gives CDR1 MDHEN, CDR2 SYDVKM. CDR3 sequence: CASYRGSYEQYF. Here the CDR3 DNA reads TGTGCCAGCTATAGGGGGTCCTACGAGCAGTACTTC. Full variable domain (remainder filled in from reference TRBV28 and TRBJ2-7): DVKVTQSSRYLVKRTGEKVFLECVQDMDHENMFWYRQDPGLGLRLIYFSYDVKMKEKGDIPEGYSVSREKKERFSLILESASTNQTSMYLCASYRGSYEQYFGPGTRLTVT.

CDR3 region: CASSKQWAHSGNTIYF. The CDR3 coding sequence is TGTGCCAGCAGCAAACAGTGGGCCCACTCTGGAAACACCATATATTTT. The chain joins TRBV21-1 to TRBJ1-3; the DNA was not used to check the table's D call, TRBD1. TRBV21-1 is a known pseudogene. The CDR3 runs to 16 residues.

The rearrangement joins TRBV6-5 to TRBJ2-1; TRBD2 matches 8 bases. V lost 6 bases, J lost 8 bases, and 9 bases stayed unmatched. Germline-derived CDR1 and CDR2 are MNHEY and SVGAGI. The CDR3 consists of 14 residues. The CDR3 DNA reads as TGTGCCAGCAGCCCCCGGACTAGCTCGGATGAGCAGTTCTTC. Encoded protein: CASSPRTSSDEQFF.

The chain has TRBV29-1 and TRBJ2-2; D gene unclear. V lost 3 bases to trimming and J lost 1 base, with 9 bases between them. Germline CDR1 SQVTM, CDR2 ANQGSEA. The CDR3 contains 14 residues. CDR3 sequence (DNA): TGCAGCGTTGACGGTGGCATGAACACCGGGGAGCTGTTTTTT. Amino acids: CSVDGGMNTGELFF.

This chain joins TRBV6-5 and TRBJ2-5; a possible D gene is TRBD2 (6 bases). The V end was cut by 2 bases, the J end by 1 base, with 11 bases between. This CDR3 is 15 amino acids long. The germline CDR1 and CDR2 sequences are MNHEY and SVGAGI. This CDR3 reads CASSYTRGVQETQYF. The CDR3 nucleotides read TGTGCCAGCAGTTACACGCGCGGGGTCCAAGAGACCCAGTACTTC.

About this clone itself: The same CDR3 arises from other DNA sequences in this sample as well. V is TRBV7-2 and J is TRBJ2-5; TRBD1 matches 8 bases. In germline, CDR1 is SGHTA, CDR2 FQGNSA. This CDR3 spans 14 amino acids. After removal of 1 base from V and 4 bases from J, the junction contained 2 bases not matched to a gene. The CDR3, as DNA: TGTGCCAGCAGCTTAGGGCAGGGGGCAGAGACCCAGTACTTC. Translation gives CASSLGQGAETQYF.

On this clone: Compared with germline, one end of the junction differs, possibly owing to a read error. This chain links TRBV7-2 with TRBJ2-5, with no clear D. Germline V gives CDR1 SGHTA, CDR2 FQGNSA. CDR3 length: 11 amino acids. The CDR3 DNA sequence: TGTGCCAGCAGCCTTCGAGAGGCCCAGTACTTC. Its protein is CASSLREAQYF.

The chain recombines TRBV6-5 with TRBJ1-3, with D possibly matching TRBD1 (5 bases). The CDR3 covers 14 residues. The germline V and J ends were trimmed by 5 bases and 2 bases, with 10 bases remaining between them. Germline V gene data show CDR1 as MNHEY and CDR2 as SVGAGI. DNA for the CDR3: TGTGCCAGCAGTGAGGGGTACGCTGGAAACACCATATATTTT. It encodes CASSEGYAGNTIYF.

The chain recombines TRBV11-2 with TRBJ1-2; 8 bases line up with TRBD1. CDR1 is SGHAT and CDR2 is FQNNGV in the germline V gene. Unmatched junction bases numbered 10, after V lost 4 bases and J lost 9 bases. This CDR3 is built from 14 residues. CDR3 sequence: CASSSTQGEKSYTF. Here the CDR3 DNA reads TGTGCCAGCAGCTCGACACAGGGGGAGAAGAGCTACACCTTC.

V is TRBV6-5 and J is TRBJ2-2; 9 bases are shared with TRBD1. This CDR3 has 14 residues. The V gene end was trimmed by 6 bases and the J gene end by 5 bases; junction bases not matched to a gene: 4. CDR1 is MNHEY and CDR2 is SVGAGI in the germline V gene. DNA for the CDR3: TGTGCCAGCAGAGCGACAGGGGGGACCGGGGAGCTGTTTTTT. Translation: CASRATGGTGELFF.

The chain couples TRBV15 to TRBJ2-1; TRBD2 aligns across 13 bases. CDR1 and CDR2 from the germline V gene are LNHNV and YYDKDF (reference sequence). V dropped 0 bases and J dropped 1; count of bases not matched to a gene: 3. The CDR3 contains 18 residues. The CDR3 reads CATSREGLAGYSYNEQFF. Written as DNA, the CDR3 is TGTGCCACCAGCAGAGAGGGACTAGCGGGGTATTCCTACAATGAGCAGTTCTTC.

The chain links TRBV27 to TRBJ2-1; no definite D call. This CDR3 is 14 amino acids long. V was pared by 3 bases and J by 4 bases, with 10 bases between. CDR1 is MNHEY and CDR2 is SMNVEV in the germline V gene (reference sequence). The CDR3 coding sequence is TGTGCCAGCAGTTTTTGGCCAGCGTACAATGAGCAGTTCTTC. The encoded protein is CASSFWPAYNEQFF.

This chain joins TRBV28 and TRBJ1-6; D is undetermined. Germline CDR1 is MDHEN and CDR2 is SYDVKM. The CDR3 has 15 amino acids. The V gene lost 5 bases and the J gene lost 11 bases, with 19 bases spanning the gap. CDR3 in DNA: TGTGCCAGCAGTCCATACAAACCCCCCCCTCCACCCCTCCACTTT. Translating it yields CASSPYKPPPPPLHF.

The chain joins TRBV30 to TRBJ2-1; 9 bases map to TRBD1. Germline trimming cut 7 bases from V and 6 bases from J; bases unmatched to any gene: 4. The CDR3 length is 12 residues. Germline V gene sequence: CDR1 GTSNPN, CDR2 SVGIG (reference sequence). CDR3 in DNA: TGTGCCTCACAGGGGGCGCTCAATGAGCAGTTCTTC. Translated: CASQGALNEQFF.

The chain recombines TRBV4-3 with TRBJ2-5; 8 nucleotides line up with TRBD1. The CDR3 runs 17 residues. The J segment lost 1 base and the V segment lost 2 bases, leaving 9 bases of the junction unmatched. Germline loops: CDR1 LGHNA, CDR2 YSLEER. CDR3 bases: TGCGCCAGCAGCCAAACCGGGACAGGTTCTCTCCAAGAGACCCAGTACTTC. The encoded protein is CASSQTGTGSLQETQYF.

The genes are TRBV5-8 and TRBJ2-7; D not certain. V dropped 4 bases and J dropped 2 bases, with 7 bases sitting between them. Germline CDR1 SGHTS, CDR2 YDEGEE. CDR3 size: 12 residues. The CDR3 loop reads CASSSAAYEQYF. The CDR3 DNA reads as TGTGCCAGCAGCAGTGCGGCCTACGAGCAGTACTTC.